This T cell receptor (beta chain) was sequenced in a study of cytomegalovirus exposure and HLA in healthy donors. The germline CDR1 and CDR2 sequences are SGHVS and FNYEAQ. V lost 4 bases, J lost 5 bases, and 6 bases stayed unmatched. The CDR3 extends over 14 amino acids. Primers: 60 Vbeta forward and 13 Jbeta reverse. Data came from immunoSEQ multiplex PCR; TCRdb stores just in-frame clones and leaves some out. Of roughly 200,000 clones in the sample, around 88% are singletons; the top ten hold 0.31%. The V gene is TRBV7-6, the J gene TRBJ2-5; 8 nucleotides align to TRBD1. The material sequenced was PBMCs. The clonotype originates from a woman in her twenties or thirties in good health and CMV-seronegative. The CDR3 DNA reads as TGTGCCAGCAGCTCCAACAGGGGGAAGGAGACCCAGTACTTC. It codes for CASSSNRGKETQYF. Based on the CDR3 plus reference TRBV7-6 and TRBJ2-5, the full variable domain is GAGVSQSPRYKVTKRGQDVALRCDPISGHVSLYWYRQALGQGPEFLTYFNYEAQQDKSGLPNDRFSAERPEGSISTLTIQRTEQRDSAMYRCASSSNRGKETQYFGPGTRLLVL.